Listed here are 23 T cell receptor beta chains from one sample, sequenced in a study of blood T cell repertoires in COVID-19. The method was immunoSEQ multiplex PCR; TCRdb's version includes in-frame clones alone and lacks a portion of them. Of 250,000 to 300,000 clones in the sample, around 89% are singletons; the top ten hold around 4.4%. The sequencing input was peripheral blood. These receptors were collected from a man in his forties with acute or convalescent COVID-19.

The chain carries TRBV10-3 and TRBJ1-2; TRBD1 matches at 7 bases. CDR3 length: 16 residues. V shed 0 bases, J shed 6 bases, and the junction held 10 bases outside the gene matches. Germline V gene data show CDR1 as ENHRY and CDR2 as SYGVKD. For the CDR3, the DNA is TGTGCCATCAGTGAGTCGGTACGAGGGGGCGGAGATGGCTACACCTTC. Protein: CAISESVRGGGDGYTF.

In DNA, the CDR3 is TGTGCCAGCAGTTTAGGCCAGGGCCAAGAGACCCAGTACTTC. Translation gives CASSLGQGQETQYF. The rearrangement uses TRBV28 and TRBJ2-5, with D possibly matching TRBD1 (5 bases). This CDR3 is built from 14 residues. With 2 bases removed from V and 1 base from J, the gap between germline ends came to 8 bases. In germline, CDR1 is MDHEN, CDR2 SYDVKM.

The chain has TRBV5-1 and TRBJ2-2; TRBD1 matches 8 bases. The germline CDR1 and CDR2 sequences are SGHRS and YFSETQ. The CDR3 is 15 amino acids. Trimming removed 4 bases from V and 6 bases from J; junction bases left unmatched: 8. In DNA, the CDR3 is TGCGCCAGCAGCCCGAGACAGGGGAGGTCCGGGGAGCTGTTTTTT. Translation: CASSPRQGRSGELFF. The entire variable domain, with the rest obtained from reference TRBV5-1 and TRBJ2-2, is as follows: KAGVTQTPRYLIKTRGQQVTLSCSPISGHRSVSWYQQTPGQGLQFLFEYFSETQRNKGNFPGRFSGRQFSNSRSEMNVSTLELGDSALYLCASSPRQGRSGELFFGEGSRLTVL.

In DNA form, the CDR3 reads TGTGCCACCAGCAGCACAGCCGCTGATTACAATGAGCAGTTCTTC. Its protein is CATSSTAADYNEQFF. This chain joins TRBV15 and TRBJ2-1; D unresolved. With 3 bases removed from V and 4 bases from J, the gap between germline ends came to 13 bases. There are 15 residues in the CDR3. The germline CDR1 and CDR2 sequences are LNHNV and YYDKDF (reference sequence).

The chain combines TRBV24-1 with TRBJ2-3, with 10 nucleotides matching TRBD2. Germline V gene lookup returns CDR1 KGHDR and CDR2 SFDVKD. Trimming took 3 bases from V and 2 from J; bases not matched to a gene: 4. The CDR3 sequence is 16 residues long. DNA for the CDR3: TGTGCCACCAGTGATCCTAGCGGGGGAGACACAGATACGCAGTATTTT. It translates to CATSDPSGGDTDTQYF.

The chain recombines TRBV12-5 with TRBJ1-2, with D tentatively TRBD1 (6 bases). The CDR3 length is 14 residues. Trimming pared 1 base from V and 5 bases from J, leaving 11 bases between. Germline V lookup: CDR1 LGHNT, CDR2 FRNRAP. The CDR3 DNA is TGTGCTAGTGGTTTGGAACAGGGTTTTTATGGCTACACCTTC. It is translated as CASGLEQGFYGYTF.

The chain carries TRBV12-5 and TRBJ1-6, with TRBD1 as a possible D gene (6 bases). This CDR3 region has 18 residues. In germline, CDR1 is LGHNT, CDR2 FRNRAP. V lost 6 bases and J lost 0, with 18 bases in between. CDR3 sequence: CASGSIPGASSYNSPLHF. The CDR3 DNA follows: TGTGCTAGTGGCTCTATTCCAGGGGCGAGCTCCTATAATTCACCCCTCCACTTT. Full variable domain (rest looked up from reference TRBV12-5 and TRBJ1-6): DARVTQTPRHKVTEMGQEVTMRCQPILGHNTVFWYRQTMMQGLELLAYFRNRAPLDDSGMPKDRFSAEMPDATLATLKIQPSEPRDSAVYFCASGSIPGASSYNSPLHFGNGTRLTVT.

The J gene is TRBJ1-1, the V gene TRBV12-2; TRBD1, as called in the table, went unchecked against the DNA. TRBV12-2 is marked as a pseudogene. The CDR3 length is 16 residues. CDR3 loop: CASRLSRGTLNTEAFF. CDR3 sequence (DNA): TGTGCAAGTCGCTTAAGCAGGGGGACTTTGAACACTGAAGCTTTCTTT.

In DNA form, the CDR3 reads TGTGCCAGTAGTTCTGCGGGGACAGGGGGCTGGAGTACGCAGTATTTT. Translation: CASSSAGTGGWSTQYF. V and J are TRBV19 and TRBJ2-3; 12 bases map to TRBD1. This CDR3 is built from 16 residues. The germline gives CDR1 LNHDA, CDR2 SQIVND (reference sequence). V shed 5 bases and J 8 bases; nucleotides not matched to a gene: 11.

This chain links TRBV6-5 with TRBJ2-7; 10 nucleotides match TRBD2. With V trimmed by 0 bases and J by 5 bases, 7 bases remained unmatched. Germline loops: CDR1 MNHEY, CDR2 SVGAGI. This CDR3 region has 16 residues. CDR3 nucleotides: TGTGCCAGCAGTTACTCGCAGGCTAGCGGGGGTAACGAGCAGTACTTC. Translation: CASSYSQASGGNEQYF.

V is TRBV6-2 or TRBV6-3 and J is TRBJ1-1; possibly TRBD1 for D (5 bases). This CDR3 region has 14 residues. The V end lost 5 bases, the J end lost 1 base, and 11 bases lay between the germline ends. CDR1 is MNHEY and CDR2 is SVGEGT in the germline V gene. The CDR3 here is CASSEGLSNTEAFF. The CDR3 DNA reads TGTGCCAGCAGTGAGGGACTTTCGAACACTGAAGCTTTCTTT.

The genes are TRBV7-9 and TRBJ1-2, with a tentative D call TRBD1 (5 bases). This CDR3 has 14 amino acids. Germline lookup yields CDR1 SEHNR and CDR2 FQNEAQ (reference sequence). V gave up 2 bases and J gave up 5 bases, with 12 bases separating them. CDR3 protein: CASSLLQGKYGYTF. CDR3 coding DNA: TGTGCCAGCAGCTTACTCCAGGGAAAATATGGCTACACCTTC.

This sequence joins TRBV19 and TRBJ1-6, with 11 bases matching TRBD1. The length of the CDR3 is 16 residues. The V gene's germline CDR1 is LNHDA and CDR2 SQIVND (reference sequence). V lost 5 bases, J lost 7 bases, and 7 bases stayed unmatched. The CDR3: CASSAPGQGGNSPLHF. CDR3 bases: TGTGCCAGTAGTGCCCCGGGACAGGGGGGGAATTCACCCCTCCACTTT.

The genes are TRBV6-1 and TRBJ2-7; 9 bases match TRBD1. The germline CDR1 and CDR2 sequences are MNHNS and SASEGT. CDR3 size: 17 residues. V was clipped by 2 bases and J by 7 bases; unmatched bases: 15. CDR3 in amino acids: CASSESLTGGNSGEQYF. DNA of the CDR3: TGTGCCAGCAGTGAAAGTCTGACAGGGGGGAACTCGGGGGAGCAGTACTTC.

The J gene is TRBJ1-6, the V gene TRBV9, with 8 nucleotides matching TRBD1. This CDR3 has 14 residues. Germline CDR1 reads SGDLS; CDR2 reads YYNGEE. Losses at the gene ends were 3 bases for V and 7 bases for J; bases not matched to a gene: 3. The CDR3 coding sequence is TGTGCCAGCAGCGAGACAGGGGAGAATTCACCCCTCCACTTT. It encodes CASSETGENSPLHF.

The chain joins TRBV19 to TRBJ1-2; D is unresolved. Germline lookup yields CDR1 LNHDA and CDR2 SQIVND (reference sequence). The CDR3 covers 14 residues. V lost 1 base and J 4 bases, leaving 10 bases between the germline ends. CDR3: CASSIAGQRYGYTF. CDR3 DNA sequence: TGTGCCAGTAGTATAGCCGGCCAGCGCTATGGCTACACCTTC. The full variable domain, in which reference TRBV19 and TRBJ1-2 provide the parts outside the CDR3, is DGGITQSPKYLFRKEGQNVTLSCEQNLNHDAMYWYRQDPGQGLRLIYYSQIVNDFQKGDIAEGYSVSREKKESFPLTVTSAQKNPTAFYLCASSIAGQRYGYTFGSGTRLTVV.

In its sample, this clone was seen a few times. Germline and junction disagree at one end, which may indicate a read error. The chain employs TRBV3-1 (or the pseudogene TRBV3-2) and TRBJ1-2; a possible D gene is TRBD1 (6 bases). CDR1 is LGHDT and CDR2 is YNNKEL in the germline V gene (reference sequence). This CDR3 has 14 residues. The CDR3 loop is CASTQFPGRDRHTF. CDR3 nucleotide sequence: TGTGCCAGCACCCAATTTCCAGGAAGAGACAGGCACACCTTC.

This clone was counted once. The chain employs TRBV7-2 and TRBJ2-4, with 7 bases matching TRBD2. CDR3 length: 15 amino acids. Looked up from germline, CDR1 is SGHTA and CDR2 is FQGNSA. Germline trimming cut 5 bases from V and 1 base from J; bases unmatched to any gene: 5. CDR3: CASSPGGFAKNIQYF. The CDR3 region has the DNA TGTGCCAGCAGCCCGGGGGGTTTTGCCAAAAACATTCAGTACTTC.

The chain has TRBV21-1 and TRBJ1-5; TRBD1, as called in the table, went unchecked against the DNA. TRBV21-1 is a listed pseudogene. The CDR3 loop spans 15 amino acids. This CDR3 reads CASSKVNRGSQPQHF. CDR3 coding DNA: TGTGCCAGCAGCAAAGTTAACAGGGGAAGTCAGCCCCAGCATTTT.

This clone was recorded once. The chain combines TRBV6-5 with TRBJ2-1; 9 nucleotides match TRBD2. V gave up 7 bases and J gave up 9 bases; unmatched junction bases: 10. Germline V gene data show CDR1 as MNHEY and CDR2 as SVGAGI. The CDR3 contains 14 residues. The chain's CDR3 is CASKKRGEASEQFF. The DNA of the CDR3 is TGTGCCAGCAAGAAGCGGGGGGAGGCAAGTGAGCAGTTCTTC.

This chain links TRBV3-1 (or the pseudogene TRBV3-2) with TRBJ1-5; possibly TRBD1 for D (6 bases). The V gene's germline CDR1 is LGHDT and CDR2 YNNKEL (reference sequence). V lost 4 bases, J lost 4 bases, and 11 bases lay in between. CDR3 length: 14 residues. The CDR3 protein is CASSLGQLNQPQHF. For the CDR3, the DNA is TGTGCCAGCAGCCTTGGACAGTTAAATCAGCCCCAGCATTTT.

The chain employs TRBV25-1 and TRBJ1-1, with D tentatively TRBD1 (5 bases). V was pared by 1 base and J by 7 bases, with 10 bases between. The CDR3 sequence is 13 residues long. Germline V lookup: CDR1 MGHDK, CDR2 SYGVNS. The CDR3 sequence is CASSEWGRFEAFF. CDR3 DNA sequence: TGTGCCAGCAGTGAATGGGGCAGGTTTGAAGCTTTCTTT.

J is TRBJ1-1 and V is TRBV2; 7 bases match TRBD1. This CDR3 contains 18 residues. J lost 4 bases, V lost 8 bases, and 22 bases had no gene match. Germline V gives CDR1 SNHLY, CDR2 FYNNEI. This CDR3 is CASPSGVGDSRSTTEAFF. CDR3 nucleotide sequence: TGTGCCAGCCCGTCGGGCGTAGGGGACAGCCGAAGTACCACTGAAGCTTTCTTT.